This T cell receptor (beta chain) was found in a study of control samples from healthy donors and cancer patients. The assay was immunoSEQ multiplex PCR, and TCRdb's table has in-frame clones only and misses some. The sample contains approximately 150,000 clones, roughly 88% of which appear only once. Trimming took 7 bases from V and 1 from J; bases not matched to a gene: 9. This CDR3 region has 15 residues. CDR1 and CDR2 (germline): MNHNY, SVGAGI (reference sequence). The TCR sequence derives from a man between 18 and 35 years old in good health. This chain connects TRBV6-6 to TRBJ2-7; TRBD1 matches at 8 bases. Sequenced: blood. CDR3 nucleotides: TGTGCCAGCACCACGGGACAGGTCGGTTCCTACGAGCAGTACTTC. It translates to CASTTGQVGSYEQYF.